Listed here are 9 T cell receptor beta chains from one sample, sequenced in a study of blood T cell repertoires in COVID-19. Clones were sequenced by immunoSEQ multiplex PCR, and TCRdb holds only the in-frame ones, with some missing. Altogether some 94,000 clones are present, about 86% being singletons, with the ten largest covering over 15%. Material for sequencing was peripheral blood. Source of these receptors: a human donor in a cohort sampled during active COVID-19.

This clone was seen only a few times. CDR3 protein: CASSKAILDRVYEQYF. DNA of the CDR3: TGTGCCAGCAGCAAAGCAATTTTAGATCGGGTCTACGAGCAGTACTTC. The chain combines TRBV21-1 with TRBJ2-7; the table calls TRBD2, which could not be checked here. TRBV21-1 is termed a pseudogene. The CDR3 is made up of 16 amino acids.

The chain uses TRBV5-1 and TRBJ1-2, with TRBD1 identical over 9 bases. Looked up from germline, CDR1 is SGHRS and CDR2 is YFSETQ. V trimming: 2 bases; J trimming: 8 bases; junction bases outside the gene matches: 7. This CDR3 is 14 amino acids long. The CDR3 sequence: CASSFPGQGRGYTF. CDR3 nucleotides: TGCGCCAGCAGCTTCCCCGGACAGGGGAGGGGCTACACCTTC.

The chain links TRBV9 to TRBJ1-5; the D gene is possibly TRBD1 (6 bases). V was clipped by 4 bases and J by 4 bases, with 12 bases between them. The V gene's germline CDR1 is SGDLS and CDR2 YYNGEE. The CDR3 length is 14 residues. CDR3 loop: CASSPGQQNQPQHF. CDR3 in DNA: TGTGCCAGCAGCCCAGGACAGCAAAATCAGCCCCAGCATTTT.

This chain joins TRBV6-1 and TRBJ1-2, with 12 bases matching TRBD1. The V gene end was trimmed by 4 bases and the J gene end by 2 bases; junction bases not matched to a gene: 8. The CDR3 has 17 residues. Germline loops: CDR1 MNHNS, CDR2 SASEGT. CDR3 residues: CASSGGTGGSLNYGYTF. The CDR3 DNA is TGTGCCAGCAGTGGGGGGACAGGGGGCTCTTTAAACTATGGCTACACCTTC.

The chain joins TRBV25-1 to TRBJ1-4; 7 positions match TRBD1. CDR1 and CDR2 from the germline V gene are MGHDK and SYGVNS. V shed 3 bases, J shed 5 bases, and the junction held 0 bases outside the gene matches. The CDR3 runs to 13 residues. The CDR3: CASSEGQNEKLFF. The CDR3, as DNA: TGTGCCAGCAGTGAGGGACAGAATGAAAAACTGTTTTTT.

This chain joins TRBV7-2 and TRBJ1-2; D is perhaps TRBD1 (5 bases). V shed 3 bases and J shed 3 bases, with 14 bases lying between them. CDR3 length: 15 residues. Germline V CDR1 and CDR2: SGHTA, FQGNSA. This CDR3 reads CASSFLSQGHYGYTF. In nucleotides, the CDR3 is TGTGCCAGCAGCTTTCTGTCCCAGGGCCACTATGGCTACACCTTC.

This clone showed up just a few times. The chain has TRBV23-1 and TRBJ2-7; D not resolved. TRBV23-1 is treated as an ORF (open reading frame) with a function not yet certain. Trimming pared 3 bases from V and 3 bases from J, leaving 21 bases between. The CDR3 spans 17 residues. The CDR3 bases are TGCGCCAGCAGTCACCGCCCCCTCTCCATTCAACTCTACGAGCAGTACTTC. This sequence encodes CASSHRPLSIQLYEQYF.

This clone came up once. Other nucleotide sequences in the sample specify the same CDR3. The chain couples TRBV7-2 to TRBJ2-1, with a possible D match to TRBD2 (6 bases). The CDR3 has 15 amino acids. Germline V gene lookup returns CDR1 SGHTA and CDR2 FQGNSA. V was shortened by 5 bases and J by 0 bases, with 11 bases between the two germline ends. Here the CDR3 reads CASSPTSGSYNEQFF. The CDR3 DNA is TGTGCCAGCAGCCCGACTAGTGGCTCCTACAATGAGCAGTTCTTC.

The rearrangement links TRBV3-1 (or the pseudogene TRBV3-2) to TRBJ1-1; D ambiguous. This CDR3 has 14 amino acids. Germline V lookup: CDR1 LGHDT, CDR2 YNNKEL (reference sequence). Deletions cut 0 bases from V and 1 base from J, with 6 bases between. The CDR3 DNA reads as TGTGCCAGCAGCCAAGATTACAGGAACACTGAAGCTTTCTTT. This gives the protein CASSQDYRNTEAFF.